This T cell receptor (beta chain) originates from a study of T cell responses to AZD1222 COVID-19 vaccine. Whole-study findings and limits: Of spike-specific TCRs, nearly half reportedly target regions left unmutated in variants. Spike-specific TCR breadth rose after two AZD1222 doses, and depth rose as well.

As concerns this clone: Antigen unknown.

Looked up from germline, CDR1 is LGHNT and CDR2 is FRNRAP. V shed 1 base and J shed 9 bases, with 13 bases lying between them. The CDR3 has 14 residues. Produced via immunoSEQ multiplex PCR; TCRdb's table is partial and in-frame only. The data show around 110,000 clones, roughly 93% seen once. The sequence came from an adult in good health. The chain couples TRBV12-5 to TRBJ2-1; D not certain. The material was peripheral blood, obtained on day 0 of AZD1222 vaccination. The CDR3 DNA follows: TGTGCTAGTGGTTTGGCACCCCTCGGCGTTGAGCAGTTCTTC. Its translation: CASGLAPLGVEQFF.